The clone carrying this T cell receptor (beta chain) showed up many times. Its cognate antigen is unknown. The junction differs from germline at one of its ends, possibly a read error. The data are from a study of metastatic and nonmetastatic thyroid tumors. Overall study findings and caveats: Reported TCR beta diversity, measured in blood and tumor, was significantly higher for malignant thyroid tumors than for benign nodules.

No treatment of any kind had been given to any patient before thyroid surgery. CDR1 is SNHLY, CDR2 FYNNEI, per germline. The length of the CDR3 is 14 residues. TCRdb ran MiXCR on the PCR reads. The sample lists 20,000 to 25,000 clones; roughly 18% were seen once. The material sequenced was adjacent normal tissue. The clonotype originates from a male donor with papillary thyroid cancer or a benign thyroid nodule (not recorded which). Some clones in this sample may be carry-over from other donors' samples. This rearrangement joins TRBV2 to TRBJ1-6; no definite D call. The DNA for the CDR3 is TGTGCCAGCAGGGAAGACACGCATAATTCACCCCTCCACTTT. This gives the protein CASREDTHNSPLHF.